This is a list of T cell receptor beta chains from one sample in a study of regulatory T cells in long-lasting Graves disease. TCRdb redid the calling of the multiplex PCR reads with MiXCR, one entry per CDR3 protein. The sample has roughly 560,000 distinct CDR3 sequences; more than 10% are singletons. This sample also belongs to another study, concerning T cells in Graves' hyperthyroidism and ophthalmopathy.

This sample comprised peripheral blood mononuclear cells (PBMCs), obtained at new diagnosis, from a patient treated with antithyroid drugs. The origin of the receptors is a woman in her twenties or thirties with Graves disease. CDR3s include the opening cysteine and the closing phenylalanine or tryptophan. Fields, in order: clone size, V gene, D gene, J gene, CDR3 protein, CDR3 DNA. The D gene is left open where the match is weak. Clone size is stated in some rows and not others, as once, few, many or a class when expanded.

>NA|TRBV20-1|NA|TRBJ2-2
CSARTLDTGELFF
TGCAGTGCTAGAACGCTTGACACCGGGGAGCTGTTTTTT
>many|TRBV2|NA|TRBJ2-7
CASSGDISYEQYF
TGTGCCAGCAGTGGGGACATCTCCTACGAGCAGTACTTC
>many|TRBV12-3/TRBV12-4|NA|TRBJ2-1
CASSLRVGRYSSYNEQFF
TGTGCCAGCAGTTTAAGGGTTGGACGGTACAGCTCCTACAATGAGCAGTTCTTC
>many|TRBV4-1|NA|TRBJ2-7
CASSQKPDNRFYEQYF
TGCGCCAGCAGCCAAAAACCCGATAACAGGTTCTACGAGCAGTACTTC
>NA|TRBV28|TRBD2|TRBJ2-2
CASSWGTSGRAGVGELFF
TGTGCCAGCAGTTGGGGGACTAGCGGGAGGGCCGGGGTCGGGGAGCTGTTTTTT
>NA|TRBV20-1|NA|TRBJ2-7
CSASSVAWTGNYEQYF
TGCAGTGCTAGCTCGGTGGCTTGGACGGGCAACTACGAGCAGTACTTC
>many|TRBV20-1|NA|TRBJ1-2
CSARVQGLYGYTF
TGCAGTGCTAGAGTGCAGGGACTCTATGGCTACACCTTC
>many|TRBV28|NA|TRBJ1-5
CASGVQGQPQHF
TGTGCCAGCGGGGTCCAGGGTCAGCCCCAGCATTTT
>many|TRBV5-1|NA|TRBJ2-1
CASSLALDPFPIDEQFF
TGCGCCAGCAGCCTGGCTCTGGATCCCTTCCCCATCGATGAGCAGTTCTTC
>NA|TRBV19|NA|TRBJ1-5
CASSNLGSYQPQHF
TGTGCCAGTAGTAATTTGGGGTCCTATCAGCCCCAGCATTTT
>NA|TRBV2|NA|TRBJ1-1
CASLLNTEAFF
TGTGCCAGCTTGCTAAACACTGAAGCTTTCTTT
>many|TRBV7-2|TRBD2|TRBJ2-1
CASSLRRERNNEQFF
TGTGCCAGCAGCTTAAGGCGGGAGAGGAACAATGAGCAGTTCTTC
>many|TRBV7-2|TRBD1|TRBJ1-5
CASSLGQWNQPQHF
TGTGCCAGCAGCTTGGGACAGTGGAATCAGCCCCAGCATTTT
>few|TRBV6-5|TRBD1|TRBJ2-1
CASSYDRGAVNEQFF
TGTGCCAGCAGTTACGACAGGGGGGCTGTGAATGAGCAGTTCTTC
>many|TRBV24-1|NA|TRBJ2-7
CATSDRREEQYF
TGTGCCACCAGTGATAGGCGGGAAGAGCAGTACTTC
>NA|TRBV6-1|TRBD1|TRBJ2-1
CASRKGQNSYNEQFF
TGTGCCAGCAGGAAGGGACAGAACTCCTACAATGAGCAGTTCTTC
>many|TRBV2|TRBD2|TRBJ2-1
CASSERTGGPGDEQFF
TGTGCCAGCAGTGAGAGGACGGGAGGGCCTGGTGATGAGCAGTTCTTC
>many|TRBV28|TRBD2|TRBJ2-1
CASRPIAGGWDEQFF
TGTGCCAGCAGACCTATAGCGGGAGGGTGGGATGAGCAGTTCTTC
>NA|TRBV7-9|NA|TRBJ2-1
CASSLSHSYNEQFF
TGTGCCAGCAGCTTAAGTCACTCCTACAATGAGCAGTTCTTC
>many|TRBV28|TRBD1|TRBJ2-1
CASSYRQGRNEQFF
TGTGCCAGCAGTTACCGACAGGGCCGCAATGAGCAGTTCTTC
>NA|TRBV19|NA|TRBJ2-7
CASSVILAAYEQYF
TGTGCCAGTAGTGTCATCTTAGCGGCCTACGAGCAGTACTTC
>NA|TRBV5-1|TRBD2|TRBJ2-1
CASSARLAGVGGEQFF
TGCGCCAGCAGCGCGAGACTAGCGGGAGTAGGCGGTGAGCAGTTCTTC
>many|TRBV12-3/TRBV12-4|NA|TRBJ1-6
CASSPAWQGPLHF
TGTGCCAGCAGCCCCGCTTGGCAGGGACCCCTCCACTTT
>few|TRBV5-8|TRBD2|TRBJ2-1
CASSQGTSGNSYNEQFF
TGTGCCAGCAGCCAAGGGACTAGCGGCAACTCCTACAATGAGCAGTTCTTC
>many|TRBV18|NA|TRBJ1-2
CASSRVGVPAGYTF
TGTGCCAGCTCTCGCGTGGGGGTTCCTGCTGGCTACACCTTC
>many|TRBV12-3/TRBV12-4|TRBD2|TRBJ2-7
CASSYHGAGTSGFRQYF
TGTGCCAGCAGCTATCACGGGGCCGGGACTAGCGGGTTCAGGCAGTACTTC
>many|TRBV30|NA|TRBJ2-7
CAWKIKLGTYYEQYF
TGTGCCTGGAAAATTAAACTCGGGACATACTACGAGCAGTACTTC
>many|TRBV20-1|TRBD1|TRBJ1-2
CSARDGTGGGYTF
TGCAGTGCTAGAGATGGGACAGGGGGAGGCTACACCTTC
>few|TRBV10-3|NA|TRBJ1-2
CAITEAPKNGYTF
TGTGCCATAACCGAGGCCCCTAAGAATGGCTACACCTTC
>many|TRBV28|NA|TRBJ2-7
CASSLPGTLAYEQYF
TGTGCCAGCAGTCTCCCCGGGACATTGGCCTACGAGCAGTACTTC
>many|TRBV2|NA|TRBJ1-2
CASSEVDGTVSGYTF
TGTGCCAGCAGTGAAGTGGACGGGACGGTCTCTGGCTACACCTTC
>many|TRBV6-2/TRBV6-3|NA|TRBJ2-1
CASSSAEAVDEQFF
TGTGCCAGCAGTTCAGCGGAAGCGGTCGATGAGCAGTTCTTC
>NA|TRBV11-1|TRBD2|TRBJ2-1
CASSVGLAGDHEQFF
TGTGCCAGCAGCGTGGGACTAGCGGGAGACCATGAGCAGTTCTTC
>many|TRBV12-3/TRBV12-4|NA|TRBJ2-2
CASSRTRGKELFF
TGTGCCAGCAGTAGGACGCGTGGAAAGGAGCTGTTTTTT
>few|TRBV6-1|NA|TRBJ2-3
CASSEEVAGTTDTQYF
TGTGCCAGCAGTGAAGAGGTTGCAGGGACAACAGATACGCAGTATTTT
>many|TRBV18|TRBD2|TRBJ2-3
CASSPLAGGLADTQYF
TGTGCCAGCTCACCACTAGCGGGAGGCCTAGCGGATACGCAGTATTTT
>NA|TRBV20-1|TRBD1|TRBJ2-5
CSAHDRVGQETQYF
TGCAGTGCGCACGACAGGGTGGGGCAAGAGACCCAGTACTTC
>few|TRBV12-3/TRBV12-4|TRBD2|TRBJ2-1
CASSRLAGALNEQFF
TGTGCCAGCAGCCGACTAGCGGGAGCTTTAAATGAGCAGTTCTTC
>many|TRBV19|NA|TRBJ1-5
CASSTDGAGRVDQPQHF
TGTGCCAGTAGTACCGACGGGGCAGGGAGGGTCGATCAGCCCCAGCATTTT
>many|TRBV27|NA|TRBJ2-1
CASSLSSPPVYNEQFF
TGTGCCAGCAGTTTATCGTCTCCCCCAGTCTACAATGAGCAGTTCTTC
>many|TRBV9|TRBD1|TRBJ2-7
CASSVAGTGSSYEQYF
TGTGCCAGCAGCGTAGCTGGGACAGGGTCATCCTACGAGCAGTACTTC
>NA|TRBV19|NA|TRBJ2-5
CASSMISLGPRGQETQYF
TGTGCCAGTAGTATGATCTCTTTGGGGCCCCGGGGTCAAGAGACCCAGTACTTC
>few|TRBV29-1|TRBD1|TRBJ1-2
CSVDPRTGARSRSYGYTF
TGCAGCGTTGACCCGAGGACAGGAGCACGGTCAAGAAGCTATGGCTACACCTTC
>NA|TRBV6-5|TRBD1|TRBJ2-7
CASSWGTGPYEQYF
TGTGCCAGCAGTTGGGGGACAGGACCATACGAGCAGTACTTC
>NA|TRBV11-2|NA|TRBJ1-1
CASSLERVTEAFF
TGTGCCAGCAGCTTAGAGAGGGTTACTGAAGCTTTCTTT
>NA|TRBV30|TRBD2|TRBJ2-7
CAWSPWTSGIFEQYF
TGTGCCTGGAGTCCTTGGACTAGCGGGATCTTCGAGCAGTACTTC
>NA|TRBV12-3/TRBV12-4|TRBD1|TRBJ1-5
CASSSGQGRDQPQHF
TGTGCCAGCAGTTCGGGACAGGGGAGGGATCAGCCCCAGCATTTT
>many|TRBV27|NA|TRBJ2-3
CASSLWGSTDTQYF
TGTGCCAGCAGTTTATGGGGTAGCACAGATACGCAGTATTTT
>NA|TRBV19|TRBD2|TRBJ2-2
CASSVYSGRRAGELFF
TGTGCCAGTAGTGTCTATAGCGGGAGAAGGGCCGGGGAGCTGTTTTTT
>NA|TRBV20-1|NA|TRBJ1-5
CSARAGTNQPQHF
TGCAGTGCTAGAGCCGGGACAAATCAGCCCCAGCATTTT
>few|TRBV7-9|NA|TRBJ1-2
CASSLEAGPGYTF
TGTGCCAGCAGCTTAGAGGCCGGTCCCGGCTACACCTTC
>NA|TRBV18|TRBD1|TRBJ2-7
CASSPDRDEPPVTYEQYF
TGTGCCAGCTCACCGGACAGGGACGAACCCCCGGTCACCTACGAGCAGTACTTC
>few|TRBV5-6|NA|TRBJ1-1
CASSIGRGITEAFF
TGTGCCAGCAGCATCGGAAGGGGGATTACTGAAGCTTTCTTT
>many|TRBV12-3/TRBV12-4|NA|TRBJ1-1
CASSWKVGNAEAFF
TGTGCCAGCAGTTGGAAAGTAGGGAACGCTGAAGCTTTCTTT